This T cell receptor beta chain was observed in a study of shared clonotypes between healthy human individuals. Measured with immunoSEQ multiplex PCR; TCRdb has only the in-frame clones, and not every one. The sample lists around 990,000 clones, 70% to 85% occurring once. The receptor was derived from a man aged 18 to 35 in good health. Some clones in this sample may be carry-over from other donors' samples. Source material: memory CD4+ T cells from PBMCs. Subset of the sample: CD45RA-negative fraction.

CDR3: CASSLFSKPWEREKGDTGELFF. The CDR3 bases are TGTGCCAGCAGTTTGTTTTCCAAACCCTGGGAGCGGGAGAAGGGGGACACCGGGGAGCTGTTTTTT. This chain uses TRBV27 with TRBJ2-2, with 8 nucleotides matching TRBD2. CDR3 length equals 22 residues. Germline loops: CDR1 MNHEY, CDR2 SMNVEV (reference sequence). The V gene end was trimmed by 3 bases and the J gene end by 3 bases; junction bases not matched to a gene: 24.